The text below deals with one T cell receptor (beta chain). The method was immunoSEQ multiplex PCR; TCRdb's version includes in-frame clones alone and lacks a portion of them. Found here are around 2.1 million clones, just over 90% of them singletons; the top ten hold 1.7%. The record originates from a study of shared clonotypes between healthy human individuals. Naive CD8 cells comprised CD45RO-negative, CCR7-positively selected cells, excluding terminally differentiated effector memory CD45RA+ cells. V shed 3 bases and J 4 bases; nucleotides not matched to a gene: 8. Germline CDR1 is SGHVS and CDR2 is FQNEAQ. The CDR3 covers 15 residues.

The specimen was naive CD8+ T cells from PBMCs. The rearrangement joins TRBV7-8 to TRBJ2-7, with 8 bases aligning to TRBD2. The sequence was collected from a man aged 18 to 29 in good health. Some clones in this sample may be carry-over from other donors' samples. DNA of the CDR3: TGTGCCAGCAGCTTTGAGTCTAGCGGGCCGTACGAGCAGTACTTC. Translating gives CASSFESSGPYEQYF. Supplemented by reference TRBV7-8 and TRBJ2-7, the full variable domain reads GAGVSQSPRYKVAKRGQDVALRCDPISGHVSLFWYQQALGQGPEFLTYFQNEAQLDKSGLPSDRFFAERPEGSVSTLKIQRTQQEDSAVYLCASSFESSGPYEQYFGPGTRLTVT.